This TCR beta chain stems from a study of patients and donors after allogeneic stem cell transplantation (dated by TCRdb to between 2020 and 2021). In regard to this clonotype: There is no known antigen for this receptor. No much larger clone is present one base from it, and per-base qualities are unavailable.

The library was made by RT-PCR. Sequencer: NextSeq 550. TCRdb took the public reads, trimmed them with fastp at Q25, ran MiXCR for clone calling and kept in-frame beta chains. Rows with one shared CDR3 protein collapse into an entry with the most common genes and DNA. This sample is represented by approximately 200,000 distinct CDR3 sequences; less than 45% of them were singletons. About 35% of the sample is held by the ten biggest clonotypes. From the cysteine up to the phenylalanine, the CDR3 has a length of 16 residues. The sequence is cut down to CDR3 DNA, 48 bases in frame from base 1. V was cut back by 0 bases and J by 1 base, leaving a gap of 11 bases between them. Reading the germline V gene (reference sequence) gives CDR1 SGHAT and CDR2 FQDESV.

Material: blood, either unsorted or a sorted T cell fraction (not recorded which). The chain is assembled from TRBV11-1 and TRBJ2-3; the D gene lacks a confident call. The TCR sequence derives from a human donor who was either an allogeneic HSCT recipient or a stem cell or donor lymphocyte infusion donor (not recorded which). It is not recorded whose cells these are; they may come from a transplant donor. The nucleotides are TGTGCCAGCAGCTTAGCGGGAAGCCGAGGCACAGATACGCAGTATTTT. Translated, it gives CASSLAGSRGTDTQYF.